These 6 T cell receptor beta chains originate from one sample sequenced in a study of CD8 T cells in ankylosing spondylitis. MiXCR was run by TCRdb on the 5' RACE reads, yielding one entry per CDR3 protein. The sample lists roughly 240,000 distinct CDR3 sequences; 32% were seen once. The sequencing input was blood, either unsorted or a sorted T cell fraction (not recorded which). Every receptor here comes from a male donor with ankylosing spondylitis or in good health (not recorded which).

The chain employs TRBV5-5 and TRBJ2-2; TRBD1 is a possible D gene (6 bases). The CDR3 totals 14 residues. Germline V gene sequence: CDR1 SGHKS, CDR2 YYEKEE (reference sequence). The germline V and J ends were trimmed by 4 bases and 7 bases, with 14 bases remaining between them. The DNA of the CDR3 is TGTGCCAGCAGCCCCGGGACACCGAGCGGGGAGCTGTTTTTT. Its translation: CASSPGTPSGELFF.

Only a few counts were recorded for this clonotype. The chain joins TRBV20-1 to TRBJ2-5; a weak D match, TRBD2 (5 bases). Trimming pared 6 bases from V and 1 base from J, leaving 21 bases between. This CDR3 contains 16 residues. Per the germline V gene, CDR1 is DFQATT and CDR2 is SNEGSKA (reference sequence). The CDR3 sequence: CSADPEKRASQETQYF. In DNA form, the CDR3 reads TGCAGTGCCGACCCGGAGAAGAGGGCATCCCAAGAGACCCAGTACTTC.

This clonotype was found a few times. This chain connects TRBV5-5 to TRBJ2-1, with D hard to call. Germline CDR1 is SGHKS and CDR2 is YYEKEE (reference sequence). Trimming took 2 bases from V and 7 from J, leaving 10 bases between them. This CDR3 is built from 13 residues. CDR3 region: CASSFYEGNEQFF. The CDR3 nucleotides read TGTGCCAGCAGCTTTTATGAAGGGAATGAGCAGTTCTTC.

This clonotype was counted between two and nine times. This CDR3 reads CASSPRQGPSYEQYF. CDR3 in DNA: TGTGCCAGCAGCCCAAGACAGGGCCCCTCCTACGAGCAGTACTTC. The J gene is TRBJ2-7, the V gene TRBV12-3 or TRBV12-4, with 7 bases matching TRBD1. This CDR3 has 15 residues. With V trimmed by 6 bases and J by 0 bases, 8 bases remained unmatched.

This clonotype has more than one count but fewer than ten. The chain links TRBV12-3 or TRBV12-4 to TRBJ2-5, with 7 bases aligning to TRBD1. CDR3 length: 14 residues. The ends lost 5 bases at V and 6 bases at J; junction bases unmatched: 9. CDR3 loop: CASSLGGAVKTQYF. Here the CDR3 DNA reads TGTGCCAGCAGTCTAGGGGGCGCGGTGAAGACCCAGTACTTC.

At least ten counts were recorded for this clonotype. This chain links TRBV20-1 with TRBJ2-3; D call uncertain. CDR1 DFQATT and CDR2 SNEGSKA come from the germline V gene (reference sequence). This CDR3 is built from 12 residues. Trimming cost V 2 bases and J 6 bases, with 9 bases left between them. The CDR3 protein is CSARLTGDTQYF. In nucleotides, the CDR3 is TGCAGTGCTAGACTTACCGGGGATACGCAGTATTTT.